A selection of T cell receptor beta chains follows, all from one sample in a study of cytomegalovirus exposure and HLA in healthy donors. Profiling relied on immunoSEQ multiplex PCR, and the TCRdb table lists in-frame clones only, not all of them. The data contain more than 100,000 clones, roughly 80% of them singletons. Sequencing was carried out using PBMCs. The receptor set was obtained from a female donor in good health and CMV-seropositive. Each CDR3 is given with its conserved first and last residue. A D gene is named only where the DNA matches it firmly. Where a row states a size, it is once, few, many or the class of an expanded clone; other rows omit it.

TRBJ2-4	TRBV4-3	.	TRBD2	TGCGCCAGCAGCCAAGATGCTAGCGGGGGGGTAGCGGTGAAAAACATTCAGTACTTC	CASSQDASGGVAVKNIQYF
TRBJ2-2	TRBV7-3	.	TRBD2	TGTGCCAGCTCTCTCGCGGGGGGTCTCGGCGGGGAGCTGTTTTTT	CASSLAGGLGGELFF
TRBJ2-5	TRBV6-5	few	TRBD1	TGTGCCAGCAGATTGACAGGGGCCCAAGAGACCCAGTACTTC	CASRLTGAQETQYF
TRBJ1-2	TRBV30	.	.	TGTGCCTGGAGTGGACGGGGGGCGCCTCTCATTACCTTC	CAWSGRGAPLITF
TRBJ1-1	TRBV11-3	.	TRBD1	TGTGCCAGCAGCTGGGACAGCGTGAACACTGAAGCTTTCTTT	CASSWDSVNTEAFF
TRBJ1-5	TRBV18	.	TRBD1	TGTGCCAGCTCAACACGGACAGGGGGCGATCAGCCCCAGCATTTT	CASSTRTGGDQPQHF
TRBJ2-7	TRBV5-1	.	TRBD1	TGCGCCAGCAGCTTGGCCCTGGGACAGGCCTCCTACGAGCAGTACTTC	CASSLALGQASYEQYF
TRBJ1-5	TRBV19	.	TRBD1	TGTGCCAGTAGATTACAGGGGGTTGGCTATAGCAATCAGCCCCAGCATTTT	CASRLQGVGYSNQPQHF
TRBJ2-3	TRBV28	few	.	TGTGCCAGCAGTTTAGGGGGGGCAACAGATACGCAGTATTTT	CASSLGGATDTQYF
TRBJ1-4	TRBV7-9	few	.	TGTGCCAGCAGCCAGTATCAGGGGCAAAATGAAAAACTGTTTTTT	CASSQYQGQNEKLFF